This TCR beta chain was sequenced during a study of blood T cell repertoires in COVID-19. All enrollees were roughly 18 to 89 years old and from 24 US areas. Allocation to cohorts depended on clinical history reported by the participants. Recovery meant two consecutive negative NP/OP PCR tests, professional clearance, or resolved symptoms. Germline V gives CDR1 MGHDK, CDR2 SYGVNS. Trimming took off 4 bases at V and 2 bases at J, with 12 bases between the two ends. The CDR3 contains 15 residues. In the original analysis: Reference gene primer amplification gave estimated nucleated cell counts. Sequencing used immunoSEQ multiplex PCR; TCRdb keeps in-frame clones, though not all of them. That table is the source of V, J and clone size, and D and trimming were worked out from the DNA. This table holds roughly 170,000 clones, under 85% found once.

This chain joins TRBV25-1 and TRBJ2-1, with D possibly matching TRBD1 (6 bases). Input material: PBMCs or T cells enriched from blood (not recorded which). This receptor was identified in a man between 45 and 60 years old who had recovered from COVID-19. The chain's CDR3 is CASSADSLTYNEQFF. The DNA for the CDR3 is TGTGCCAGCAGTGCGGACAGCCTTACCTACAATGAGCAGTTCTTC.